This TCR beta chain originates from a study of spatial heterogeneity in lung cancer. TCRdb reanalysed the 5' RACE reads using MiXCR and keeps one entry per CDR3 protein. The sample records roughly 9,800 distinct CDR3 sequences, about 54% being singletons. About this clonotype: Its antigen is currently unknown. Since it is a stray read in a library aimed at alpha chains, this beta chain has a size that is not meaningful.

Study-level points and caveats: In tumors, expanded intratumoral alpha and beta TCR counts tracked mutation counts.

V gave up 4 bases and J gave up 3 bases; unmatched junction bases: 8. The germline V gene has CDR1 SGHDN and CDR2 FVKESK. CDR3 size: 17 residues. Regarding time point: sample taken at primary tumor resection. This receptor was taken from a female donor with early-stage non-small cell lung cancer. The material was lung tumor tissue, obtained at surgery. The rearrangement uses TRBV14 and TRBJ2-7, with 14 nucleotides matching TRBD2. DNA for the CDR3: TGTGCCAGCAGCCCGACCGGACTAGCGGGGGGAGGCTACGAGCAGTACTTC. Translated: CASSPTGLAGGGYEQYF.